This T cell receptor beta chain was captured in a study of T cell responses to AZD1222 COVID-19 vaccine. Study-wide findings and caveats: Spike-spanning, vaccine-associated CD4 TCRs were dominant at 160-218 and 743-854.

This clone was seen a handful of times. The antigen is unknown. The protocol was immunoSEQ multiplex PCR, while the TCRdb copy is restricted to in-frame clones and leaves out a portion. The data show 50,000 to 55,000 clones, roughly 86% seen once. CDR1 is SGDLS, CDR2 YYNGEE, per germline. The CDR3 totals 17 residues. The trim removed 0 bases at V and 5 bases at J, leaving 8 bases unmatched. The rearrangement links TRBV9 to TRBJ2-2; 9 positions agree with TRBD2. The input for sequencing was peripheral blood, taken 28 days after the second AZD1222 dose. The sequence derives from an adult who received the AZD1222 COVID-19 vaccine. CDR3 protein: CASSVDSPAGGTGELFF. The CDR3 coding sequence is TGTGCCAGCAGCGTAGATTCGCCAGCGGGAGGTACCGGGGAGCTGTTTTTT.